The 32 T cell receptor beta chains below come from one sample, sequenced in a study of shared clonotypes between healthy human individuals (TCRdb year 2020). Library method: the immunoSEQ multiplex PCR assay. The source is immuneACCESS, and TCRdb retained only in-frame sequences with V and J called. Part of the clones is not carried over; for the studies checked, unresolved V genes explain less than half of this, and the remainder is unexplained. Present in this sample are about 2.4 million clones, approximately 93% of which were seen just once. 0.36% of the sample rests with the top ten. Material: naive CD4+ T cells from PBMCs. This specimen's cell subset or site label, per the study, means: CD45RA+ positively selected. Receptors originate from a man aged 18 to 29 in good health. Some clones in this sample may be carry-over from other donors' samples.

This chain joins TRBV5-1 and TRBJ2-7; D unclear. Germline-derived CDR1 and CDR2 are SGHRS and YFSETQ. This CDR3 is 12 amino acids long. Between the trimmed V and J ends, which lost 3 bases and 6 bases, there was a span of 10 bases. The CDR3 loop is CASSYSLGEQYF. The CDR3 bases are TGCGCCAGCAGCTACAGCTTGGGCGAGCAGTACTTC. The full variable domain, its missing parts supplied by reference TRBV5-1 and TRBJ2-7, is KAGVTQTPRYLIKTRGQQVTLSCSPISGHRSVSWYQQTPGQGLQFLFEYFSETQRNKGNFPGRFSGRQFSNSRSEMNVSTLELGDSALYLCASSYSLGEQYFGPGTRLTVT.

V usage is TRBV28 and J usage is TRBJ1-5; no definite D call. The germline V and J ends were trimmed by 1 base and 9 bases, with 13 bases remaining between them. This CDR3 comprises 14 residues. Germline loops: CDR1 MDHEN, CDR2 SYDVKM. CDR3 in amino acids: CASSLYREERPQHF. CDR3 DNA sequence: TGTGCCAGCAGTTTATACCGGGAGGAACGGCCCCAGCATTTT.

Of note for this clone: Other nucleotide sequences from this sample produce the same CDR3. This sequence joins TRBV5-1 and TRBJ2-2; TRBD1 matches 8 bases. The germline CDR1 and CDR2 sequences are SGHRS and YFSETQ. Unmatched junction bases numbered 4, after V lost 1 base and J lost 5 bases. This CDR3 contains 15 residues. The CDR3 DNA follows: TGCGCCAGCAGCTTGCAGGGGGCAGGAACCGGGGAGCTGTTTTTT. It yields the protein CASSLQGAGTGELFF.

J is TRBJ1-1 and V is TRBV6-5; D not resolved. The length of the CDR3 is 13 residues. The V end lost 5 bases, the J end lost 4 bases, and 11 bases lay between the germline ends. Germline V gene lookup returns CDR1 MNHEY and CDR2 SVGAGI. The CDR3 loop reads CASSPRHRTEAFF. The CDR3 bases are TGTGCCAGCAGTCCTCGACACCGCACTGAAGCTTTCTTT.

In this sample, this clone turned up once. This chain's CDR3 is CASSQRAALVEQYF. CDR3 nucleotide sequence: TGCGCCAGCAGCCAGCGGGCGGCTCTCGTCGAGCAGTACTTC. V and J are TRBV4-1 and TRBJ2-7, with D possibly being TRBD2 (5 bases). Germline values: CDR1 MGHRA, CDR2 YSYEKL. V was cut by 3 bases and J by 6 bases, with 15 bases left in between. The CDR3 consists of 14 residues.

This chain uses TRBV28 with TRBJ2-7; D is ambiguous. The V gene lost 2 bases and the J gene lost 2 bases, with 7 bases spanning the gap. CDR1 and CDR2 from the germline V gene are MDHEN and SYDVKM. This CDR3 region has 13 residues. CDR3 residues: CASSLMTAYEQYF. DNA of the CDR3: TGTGCCAGCAGTTTAATGACCGCCTACGAGCAGTACTTC.

The V gene is TRBV15, the J gene TRBJ1-1, with no clear D. Trimming cost V 2 bases and J 1 base, with 5 bases left between them. Looked up from germline, CDR1 is LNHNV and CDR2 is YYDKDF (reference sequence). There are 13 residues in the CDR3. The CDR3 reads CATSRLQNTEAFF. The DNA for the CDR3 is TGTGCCACCAGCAGACTACAGAACACTGAAGCTTTCTTT.

The gene calls are TRBV9 and TRBJ2-7; 8 bases agree with TRBD2. CDR1 and CDR2 (germline): SGDLS, YYNGEE. V dropped 4 bases and J dropped 6; count of bases not matched to a gene: 6. The CDR3 has 13 amino acids. The CDR3 protein is CASSSGGTSEQYF. CDR3 coding DNA: TGTGCCAGCAGCTCGGGGGGGACCAGCGAGCAGTACTTC.

V gene TRBV20-1 combines with J gene TRBJ1-2, with a tentative D call TRBD1 (6 bases). The V gene's germline CDR1 is DFQATT and CDR2 SNEGSKA (reference sequence). This CDR3 contains 10 residues. Trimming pared 5 bases from V and 8 bases from J, leaving 9 bases between. CDR3: CSAPGGGYTF. DNA for the CDR3: TGCAGTGCTCCGGGGGGCGGCTACACCTTC.

This clone came up once. The V call is TRBV5-1, the J call TRBJ2-2; D is perhaps TRBD2 (5 bases). The CDR3 runs 13 residues. V lost 10 bases and J 1 base, leaving 11 bases between the germline ends. CDR1 and CDR2 from the germline V gene are SGHRS and YFSETQ. Here the CDR3 DNA reads TGCGCCGGCGGAGAGGGGAACACCGGGGAGCTGTTTTTT. It translates to CAGGEGNTGELFF.

The chain carries TRBV7-9 and TRBJ2-1, with 10 bases lining up with TRBD2. Germline V CDR1 and CDR2: SEHNR, FQNEAQ (reference sequence). V shed 3 bases and J 8 bases; nucleotides not matched to a gene: 13. The CDR3 sequence is 17 residues long. This CDR3 reads CASSFRYLAGVVDEQFF. The CDR3, as DNA: TGTGCCAGCAGCTTTCGATATCTAGCGGGAGTTGTCGATGAGCAGTTCTTC.

With respect to this clone: Additional DNA sequences in this sample encode the identical CDR3. J is TRBJ2-3 and V is TRBV5-1; no definite D call. Trimming removed 4 bases at V and 3 bases at J, with 9 bases between. Germline loops: CDR1 SGHRS, CDR2 YFSETQ. The CDR3 spans 13 residues. DNA of the CDR3: TGCGCCAGCAGCACCCCCGGGACAGATACGCAGTATTTT. Translating gives CASSTPGTDTQYF.

This clone has a single count. V and J are TRBV27 and TRBJ2-4; tentatively, D is TRBD1 or TRBD2 (6 bases each). There are 16 residues in the CDR3. From germline, CDR1 is MNHEY and CDR2 SMNVEV (reference sequence). Trimming cost V 3 bases and J 0 bases, with 12 bases left between them. Here the CDR3 reads CASSFGGTLAKNIQYF. DNA for the CDR3: TGTGCCAGCAGTTTTGGGGGGACACTAGCCAAAAACATTCAGTACTTC.

This clone is a singleton in its sample. The rearrangement joins TRBV6-1 to TRBJ1-2; maybe TRBD1 (6 bases). The CDR3 totals 14 residues. Trimming left V 6 bases short and J 5 bases short, with 16 bases between. Germline V gives CDR1 MNHNS, CDR2 SASEGT. The CDR3 here is CASRASGARYGYTF. CDR3 bases: TGTGCCAGCAGGGCCTCGGGGGCGCGGTATGGCTACACCTTC.

V usage is TRBV11-1 and J usage is TRBJ1-1, with D unclear. The ends were cut back, 5 bases at V and 4 bases at J, with 14 bases in the middle. Germline V lookup: CDR1 SGHAT, CDR2 FQDESV (reference sequence). The CDR3 spans 14 residues. The CDR3 coding sequence is TGTGCCAGCAGCCCTAGTTGGGTAATCACTGAAGCTTTCTTT. Translated: CASSPSWVITEAFF.

This chain joins TRBV7-3 and TRBJ2-1; no clear D gene. This CDR3 region has 15 residues. From germline, CDR1 is SGHTA and CDR2 FQGTGA. The germline V and J ends were trimmed by 2 bases and 4 bases, with 12 bases remaining between them. CDR3 region: CASSLGSVQYNEQFF. The CDR3 coding sequence is TGTGCCAGCAGCTTAGGAAGCGTTCAGTACAATGAGCAGTTCTTC.

V and J are TRBV5-1 and TRBJ2-7; D unresolved. Germline lookup yields CDR1 SGHRS and CDR2 YFSETQ. CDR3 size: 15 residues. V was shortened by 4 bases and J by 4 bases, with 18 bases between the two germline ends. The CDR3 DNA follows: TGCGCCAGCAGCACGGGTAACCAGCCCCTTTACGAGCAGTACTTC. Amino acids: CASSTGNQPLYEQYF.

This chain connects TRBV7-2 to TRBJ2-3; no clear D. The CDR3 runs 14 residues. Trimming took off 3 bases at V and 3 bases at J, with 10 bases between the two ends. Germline-derived CDR1 and CDR2 are SGHTA and FQGNSA. The CDR3 DNA reads as TGTGCCAGCAGCTTTCAAAGGGTAACAGATACGCAGTATTTT. Translating it yields CASSFQRVTDTQYF. Looking up the rest from reference TRBV7-2 and TRBJ2-3 gives the full variable domain: GAGVSQSPSNKVTEKGKDVELRCDPISGHTALYWYRQSLGQGLEFLIYFQGNSAPDKSGLPSDRFSAERTGGSVSTLTIQRTQQEDSAVYLCASSFQRVTDTQYFGPGTRLTVL.

The chain is built from TRBV6-1 and TRBJ2-2; tentative D call: TRBD2 (6 bases). The V gene lost 3 bases and the J gene lost 5 bases, with 7 bases spanning the gap. This CDR3 is 13 amino acids long. Germline V gene data show CDR1 as MNHNS and CDR2 as SASEGT. The CDR3 DNA reads TGTGCCAGCAGTGAGGGAGGAACCGGGGAGCTGTTTTTT. Its translation is CASSEGGTGELFF.

This clone was detected only once. This sequence joins TRBV10-3 and TRBJ2-1; a possible D gene is TRBD2 (6 bases). CDR3 size: 15 residues. Trimming removed 3 bases from V and 4 bases from J, with 13 bases in between. In germline, CDR1 is ENHRY, CDR2 SYGVKD. The CDR3 DNA reads as TGTGCCATCAGTGACCGGGGGAGTAGGTACAATGAGCAGTTCTTC. Translation: CAISDRGSRYNEQFF.

This chain's CDR3 is CASGYSGRAIYEQYF. Here the CDR3 DNA reads TGTGCCAGCGGATATAGCGGGAGGGCCATCTACGAGCAGTACTTC. This chain joins TRBV27 and TRBJ2-7, with 11 bases lining up with TRBD2. V was clipped by 8 bases and J by 3 bases; unmatched bases: 9. Germline values: CDR1 MNHEY, CDR2 SMNVEV (reference sequence). This CDR3 is 15 amino acids long.

The chain has TRBV4-3 and TRBJ2-3; no firm D call. The CDR3 is 15 amino acids. V was trimmed by 4 bases and J by 6 bases, leaving 17 bases between them. Germline V gene sequence: CDR1 LGHNA, CDR2 YSLEER. CDR3 loop: CASSPRPRAEDTQYF. For the CDR3, the DNA is TGCGCCAGCAGCCCGCGCCCACGGGCGGAGGATACGCAGTATTTT.

The genes are TRBV5-1 and TRBJ2-1; no clear D gene. The germline V and J ends were trimmed by 0 bases and 12 bases, with 19 bases remaining between them. Germline V gene sequence: CDR1 SGHRS, CDR2 YFSETQ. The length of the CDR3 is 15 residues. The chain's CDR3 is CASSLVSGPSFAQFF. The DNA for the CDR3 is TGCGCCAGCAGCTTGGTGTCCGGACCTTCGTTTGCGCAGTTCTTC.

The genes are TRBV2 and TRBJ1-6, with 8 bases fitting TRBD1. The junction had 3 bases not matched to a gene; V was cut back by 5 bases and J by 3 bases. There are 15 residues in the CDR3. Per germline, CDR1 SNHLY and CDR2 FYNNEI. The CDR3 coding sequence is TGTGCCAGCAGTTTCGGACAGGGCTATAATTCACCCCTCCACTTT. As protein: CASSFGQGYNSPLHF.

V and J are TRBV27 and TRBJ2-7; D may be TRBD1 or TRBD2 (6 bases each). The CDR3 covers 12 residues. V was cut by 8 bases and J by 9 bases, with 17 bases left in between. Germline V lookup: CDR1 MNHEY, CDR2 SMNVEV (reference sequence). This CDR3 reads CASWGDNRRQYF. In DNA form, the CDR3 reads TGTGCCAGCTGGGGGGACAACCGTCGGCAGTACTTC.

Concerning this clone: One end of the junction fails to match germline, which may point to a read error. The J gene is TRBJ1-2, the V gene TRBV6-1; D not resolved. Germline V gives CDR1 MNHNS, CDR2 SASEGT. CDR3 size: 12 residues. The CDR3 nucleotides read TGTGCCAGCAGTGAAATTAATTCTAGGCCGCTTTTC. Its translation is CASSEINSRPLF.

This chain connects TRBV2 to TRBJ2-2; D gene ambiguous. This CDR3 region has 15 residues. Germline V gene data show CDR1 as SNHLY and CDR2 as FYNNEI. Trimming took off 4 bases at V and 2 bases at J, with 11 bases between the two ends. CDR3 sequence: CASSGPMSNTGELFF. In DNA, the CDR3 is TGTGCCAGCAGTGGTCCTATGTCCAACACCGGGGAGCTGTTTTTT.

The chain carries TRBV7-3 and TRBJ2-3; weak D call: TRBD1 (6 bases). This CDR3 spans 15 amino acids. V was shortened by 5 bases and J by 2 bases, with 14 bases between the two germline ends. Germline CDR1 and CDR2: SGHTA and FQGTGA. The CDR3 reads CASSPRGRTTDTQYF. CDR3 nucleotides: TGTGCCAGCAGCCCCAGGGGACGAACCACAGATACGCAGTATTTT.

The chain links TRBV18 to TRBJ2-7; D uncertain. The CDR3 spans 13 residues. Trimming cost V 1 base and J 6 bases, with 10 bases left between them. Germline V gene data show CDR1 as KGHSH and CDR2 as LQKENI. The CDR3 here is CASSPQSATEQYF. The DNA for the CDR3 is TGTGCCAGCTCACCACAATCAGCGACCGAGCAGTACTTC.

V usage is TRBV7-8 and J usage is TRBJ1-2, with TRBD1 matching 11 bases. J lost 3 bases, V lost 1 base, and 1 base had no gene match. Germline V gives CDR1 SGHVS, CDR2 FQNEAQ. The CDR3 runs to 15 residues. The CDR3 DNA reads TGTGCCAGCAGCTTAGTGGGACAGGGGGACTATGGCTACACCTTC. The encoded protein is CASSLVGQGDYGYTF.

CDR3 loop: CASSRRAGEETQYF. In DNA, the CDR3 is TGTGCCAGCAGCCGCCGAGCGGGAGAAGAGACCCAGTACTTC. The V gene is TRBV7-2, the J gene TRBJ2-5; 8 nucleotides match TRBD2. This CDR3 region has 14 residues. CDR1 and CDR2 (germline): SGHTA, FQGNSA. With V trimmed by 5 bases and J by 3 bases, 5 bases remained unmatched. The full variable domain, rest sourced from reference TRBV7-2 and TRBJ2-5, is GAGVSQSPSNKVTEKGKDVELRCDPISGHTALYWYRQSLGQGLEFLIYFQGNSAPDKSGLPSDRFSAERTGGSVSTLTIQRTQQEDSAVYLCASSRRAGEETQYFGPGTRLLVL.

The V gene is TRBV4-2, the J gene TRBJ2-7, with 10 bases fitting TRBD2. The CDR3 length is 17 residues. CDR1 is LGHNA, CDR2 YNFKEQ, per germline. The V segment lost 4 bases and the J segment 0 bases; nucleotides outside the gene matches: 9. The CDR3 bases are TGTGCCAGCAGCCGGGCCCGGGCTAGCGGGAGCTCCTACGAGCAGTACTTC. The encoded protein is CASSRARASGSSYEQYF.